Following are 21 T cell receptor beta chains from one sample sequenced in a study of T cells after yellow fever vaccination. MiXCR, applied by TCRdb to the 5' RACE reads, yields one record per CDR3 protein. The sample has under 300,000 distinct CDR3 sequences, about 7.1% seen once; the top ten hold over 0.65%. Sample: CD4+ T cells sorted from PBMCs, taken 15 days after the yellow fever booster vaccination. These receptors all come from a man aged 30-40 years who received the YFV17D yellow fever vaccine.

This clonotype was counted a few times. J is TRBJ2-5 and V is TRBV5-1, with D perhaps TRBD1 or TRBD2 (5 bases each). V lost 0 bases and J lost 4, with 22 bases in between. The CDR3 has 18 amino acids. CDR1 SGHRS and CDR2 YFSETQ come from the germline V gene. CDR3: CASSLVGLDNTAGETQYF. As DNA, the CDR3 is TGCGCCAGCAGCTTGGTGGGGCTGGACAATACGGCGGGAGAGACCCAGTACTTC. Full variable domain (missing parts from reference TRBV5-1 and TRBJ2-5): KAGVTQTPRYLIKTRGQQVTLSCSPISGHRSVSWYQQTPGQGLQFLFEYFSETQRNKGNFPGRFSGRQFSNSRSEMNVSTLELGDSALYLCASSLVGLDNTAGETQYFGPGTRLLVL.

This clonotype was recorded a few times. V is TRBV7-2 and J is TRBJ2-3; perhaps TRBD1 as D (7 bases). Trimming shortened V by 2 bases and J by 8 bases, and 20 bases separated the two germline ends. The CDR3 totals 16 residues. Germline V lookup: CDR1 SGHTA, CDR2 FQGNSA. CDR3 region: CASSLRGQSSRGTQYF. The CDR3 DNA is TGTGCCAGCAGCTTACGGGGACAGTCCTCGCGGGGTACGCAGTATTTT.

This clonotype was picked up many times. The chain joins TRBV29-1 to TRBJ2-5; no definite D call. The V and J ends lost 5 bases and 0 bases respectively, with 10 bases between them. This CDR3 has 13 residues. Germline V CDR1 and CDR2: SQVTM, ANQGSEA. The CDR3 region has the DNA TGCAGCGTTCGAGACATAGACCAAGAGACCCAGTACTTC. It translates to CSVRDIDQETQYF.

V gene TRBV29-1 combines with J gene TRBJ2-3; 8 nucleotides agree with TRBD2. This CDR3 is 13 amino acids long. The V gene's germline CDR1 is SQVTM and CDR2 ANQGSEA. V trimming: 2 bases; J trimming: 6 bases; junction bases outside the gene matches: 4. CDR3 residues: CSVEWLAGDTQYF. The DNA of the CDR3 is TGCAGCGTTGAATGGCTAGCGGGCGATACGCAGTATTTT.

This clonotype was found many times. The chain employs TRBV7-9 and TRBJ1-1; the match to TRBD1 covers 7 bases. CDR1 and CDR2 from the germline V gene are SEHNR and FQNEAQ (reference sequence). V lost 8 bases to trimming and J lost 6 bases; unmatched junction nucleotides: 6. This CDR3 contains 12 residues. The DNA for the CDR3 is TGTGCCAGCCTACAGGGGTCCTCTGAAGCTTTCTTT. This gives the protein CASLQGSSEAFF.

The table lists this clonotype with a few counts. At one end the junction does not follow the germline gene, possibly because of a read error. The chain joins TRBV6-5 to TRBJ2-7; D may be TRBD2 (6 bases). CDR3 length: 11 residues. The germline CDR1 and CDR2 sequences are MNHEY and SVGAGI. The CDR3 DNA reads TGTGCCAGCCACGCGGGGCAGGCGTGGTTCTTC. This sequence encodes CASHAGQAWFF.

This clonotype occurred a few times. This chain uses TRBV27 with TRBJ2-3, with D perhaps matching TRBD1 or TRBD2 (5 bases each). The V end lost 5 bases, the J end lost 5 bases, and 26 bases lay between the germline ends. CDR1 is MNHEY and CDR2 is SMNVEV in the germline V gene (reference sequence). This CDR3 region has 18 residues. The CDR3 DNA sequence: TGTGCCAGCAGTCCGACCTTCCGGGACCCCGTACAGCGAGATACGCAGTATTTT. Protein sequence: CASSPTFRDPVQRDTQYF.

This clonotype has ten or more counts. CDR3: CASSPLGLSTDTQYF. DNA for the CDR3: TGTGCCAGCAGCCCCTTGGGCCTTAGCACAGATACGCAGTATTTT. The chain joins TRBV14 to TRBJ2-3; D is ambiguous. Per the germline V gene, CDR1 is SGHDN and CDR2 is FVKESK. The length of the CDR3 is 15 residues. Trimming pared 4 bases from V and 0 bases from J, leaving 11 bases between.

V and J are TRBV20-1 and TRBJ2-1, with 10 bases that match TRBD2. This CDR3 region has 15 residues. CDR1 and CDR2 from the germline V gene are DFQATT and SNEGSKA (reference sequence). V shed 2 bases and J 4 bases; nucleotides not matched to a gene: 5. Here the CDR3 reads CSARPSGRKYNEQFF. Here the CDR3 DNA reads TGCAGTGCTAGACCTAGCGGGAGAAAATACAATGAGCAGTTCTTC.

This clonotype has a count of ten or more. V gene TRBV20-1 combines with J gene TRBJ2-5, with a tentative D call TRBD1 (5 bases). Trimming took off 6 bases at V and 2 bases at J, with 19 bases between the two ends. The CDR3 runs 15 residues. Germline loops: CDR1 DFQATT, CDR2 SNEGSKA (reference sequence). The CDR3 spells CSAPTPGWRQETQYF. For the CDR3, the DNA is TGCAGTGCCCCGACTCCAGGGTGGAGACAAGAGACCCAGTACTTC.

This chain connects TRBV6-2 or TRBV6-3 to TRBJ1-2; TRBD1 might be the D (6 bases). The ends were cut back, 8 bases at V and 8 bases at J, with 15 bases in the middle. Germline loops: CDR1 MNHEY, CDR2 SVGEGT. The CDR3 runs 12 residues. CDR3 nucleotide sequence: TGTGCCAGCGGATTACAGGGTGGCGGCTACACCTTC. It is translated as CASGLQGGGYTF.

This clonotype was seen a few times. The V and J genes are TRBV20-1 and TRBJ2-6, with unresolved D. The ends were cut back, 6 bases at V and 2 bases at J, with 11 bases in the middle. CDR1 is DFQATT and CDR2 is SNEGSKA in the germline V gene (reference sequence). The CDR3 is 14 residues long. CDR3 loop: CSAFGVPGANVLTF. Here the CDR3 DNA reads TGCAGTGCCTTTGGGGTTCCTGGGGCCAACGTCCTGACTTTC.

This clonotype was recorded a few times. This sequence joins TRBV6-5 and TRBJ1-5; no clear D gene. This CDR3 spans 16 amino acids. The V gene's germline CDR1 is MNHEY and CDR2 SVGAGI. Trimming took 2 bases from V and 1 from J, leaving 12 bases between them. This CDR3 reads CASSYGPSGSNQPQHF. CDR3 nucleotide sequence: TGTGCCAGCAGTTACGGACCTAGTGGAAGCAATCAGCCCCAGCATTTT.

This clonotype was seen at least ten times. The CDR3 DNA follows: TGCGCCAGCAGCCCTAATTCGGTTTCGAGCTCCTACGAGCAGTACTTC. The encoded protein is CASSPNSVSSSYEQYF. The J gene is TRBJ2-7, the V gene TRBV5-1, with no clear D. The CDR3 has 16 amino acids. V gave up 4 bases and J gave up 0 bases, with 17 bases separating them. Germline V lookup: CDR1 SGHRS, CDR2 YFSETQ. Full variable domain (outside the CDR3, taken from reference TRBV5-1 and TRBJ2-7): KAGVTQTPRYLIKTRGQQVTLSCSPISGHRSVSWYQQTPGQGLQFLFEYFSETQRNKGNFPGRFSGRQFSNSRSEMNVSTLELGDSALYLCASSPNSVSSSYEQYFGPGTRLTVT.

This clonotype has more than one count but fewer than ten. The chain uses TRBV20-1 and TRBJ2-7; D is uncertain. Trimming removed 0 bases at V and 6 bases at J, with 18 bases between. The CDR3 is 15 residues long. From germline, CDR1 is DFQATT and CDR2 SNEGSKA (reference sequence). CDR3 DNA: TGCAGTGCTAGAGATCCGAGACCGACCGTTGTCGAGCAGTACTTC. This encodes CSARDPRPTVVEQYF.

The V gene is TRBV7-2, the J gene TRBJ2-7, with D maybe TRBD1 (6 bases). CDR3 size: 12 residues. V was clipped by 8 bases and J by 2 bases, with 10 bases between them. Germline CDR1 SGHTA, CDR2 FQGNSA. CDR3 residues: CASRWTAYEQYF. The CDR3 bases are TGTGCCAGCCGCTGGACAGCCTACGAGCAGTACTTC.

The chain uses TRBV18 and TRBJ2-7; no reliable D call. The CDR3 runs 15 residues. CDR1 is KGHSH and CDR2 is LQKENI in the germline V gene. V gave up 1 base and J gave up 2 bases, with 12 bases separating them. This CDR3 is CASSPQSGSAYEQYF. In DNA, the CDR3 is TGTGCCAGCTCACCACAGTCCGGCTCAGCCTACGAGCAGTACTTC.

This CDR3 reads CASSLPHGNTDTQYF. The CDR3 DNA is TGCGCCAGCAGCTTGCCCCACGGCAACACAGATACGCAGTATTTT. The chain joins TRBV5-1 to TRBJ2-3; D is uncertain. Per the germline V gene, CDR1 is SGHRS and CDR2 is YFSETQ. The CDR3 has 15 amino acids. V lost 1 base to trimming and J lost 2 bases, with 11 bases between them.

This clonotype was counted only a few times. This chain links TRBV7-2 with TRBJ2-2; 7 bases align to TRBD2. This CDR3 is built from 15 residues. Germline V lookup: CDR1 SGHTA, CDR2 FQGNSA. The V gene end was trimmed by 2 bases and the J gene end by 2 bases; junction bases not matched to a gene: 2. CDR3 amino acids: CASSLLAANTGELFF. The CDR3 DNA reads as TGTGCCAGCAGCTTACTAGCGGCTAACACCGGGGAGCTGTTTTTT.

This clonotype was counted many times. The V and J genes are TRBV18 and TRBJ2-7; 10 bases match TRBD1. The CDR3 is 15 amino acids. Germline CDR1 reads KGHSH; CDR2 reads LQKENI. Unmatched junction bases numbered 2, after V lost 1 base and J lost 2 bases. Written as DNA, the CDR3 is TGTGCCAGCTCACCACAGACAGGGGGCCCCTACGAGCAGTACTTC. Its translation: CASSPQTGGPYEQYF.

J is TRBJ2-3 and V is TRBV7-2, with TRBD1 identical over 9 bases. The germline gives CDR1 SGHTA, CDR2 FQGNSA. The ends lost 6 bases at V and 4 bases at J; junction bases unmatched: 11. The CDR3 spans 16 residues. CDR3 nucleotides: TGTGCCAGCAGTTTTTCAACAGGGGGCTTGCCAGATACGCAGTATTTT. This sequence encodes CASSFSTGGLPDTQYF.